The entry below describes one T cell receptor (beta chain). Its antigen is unknown. This entry belongs to a study of T-cell memory formation after mild COVID-19. Study at large: The study found TCR clusters largely donor specific.

Overall study results and limits: Clones contracting over day 15 to 85 were CD4/CD8 balanced, with later expanders leaning CD4+.

Amplification by 5'RACE using constant-segment primers produced TCR alpha and TCR beta cDNA libraries that carried sample barcodes and UMIs. TCRdb called the 5' RACE reads again in MiXCR, with one record for every CDR3 protein. The table records 270,000 or so distinct CDR3 sequences, approximately 18% of them present only once. The CDR3 loop spans 15 amino acids. V gave up 7 bases and J gave up 2 bases; unmatched junction bases: 5. Germline CDR1 is SGDLS and CDR2 is YYNGEE. This TCR derives from a man aged 18 to 30 who had mild COVID-19 (a few samples of this study predate the infection). Cell type and time point are not known. Sequencing input: PBMCs or a T cell subset sorted from them (not recorded which). The chain joins TRBV9 to TRBJ2-6, with 8 bases aligning to TRBD1. The CDR3 sequence is CASGQGSPGANVLTF. For the CDR3, the DNA is TGTGCCAGCGGACAGGGTTCACCTGGGGCCAACGTCCTGACTTTC. The whole variable domain, remainder taken from reference TRBV9 and TRBJ2-6, is DSGVTQTPKHLITATGQRVTLRCSPRSGDLSVYWYQQSLDQGLQFLIQYYNGEERAKGNILERFSAQQFPDLHSELNLSSLELGDSALYFCASGQGSPGANVLTFGAGSRLTVL.